This TCR beta chain appears in the sequencing data of a study of blood T cells in healthy people across ages. With 5 bases removed from V and 4 bases from J, the gap between germline ends came to 13 bases. CDR3 length equals 13 residues. Germline V gene sequence: CDR1 DFQATT, CDR2 SNEGSKA (reference sequence). Primed by a sample-barcoded 5' primer and a J-beta primer mix, a second PCR proceeded for 7 to 11 cycles. TCRdb used MiXCR to reprocess the 5' RACE reads, holding one entry per CDR3 protein. The table lists hundreds of thousands of distinct CDR3 sequences, roughly 47% of them singletons. Material for sequencing was blood. The receptor's source is a woman aged 55 to 70 in good health. The rearrangement links TRBV20-1 to TRBJ2-3, with D possibly being TRBD2 (5 bases). This CDR3 reads CSAPDYLADTQYF. CDR3 nucleotide sequence: TGCAGTGCTCCTGACTATCTGGCAGATACGCAGTATTTT.